A selection of T cell receptor beta chains follows, all from one sample in a study of metastatic and nonmetastatic thyroid tumors. From the PCR reads, TCRdb re-called clones with MiXCR. Of just over 8,000 clones listed, 20% to 25% are singletons. Sample: tumor tissue. Every receptor here comes from a female donor with papillary thyroid cancer or a benign thyroid nodule (not recorded which). Some clones in this sample may be carry-over from other donors' samples. Both conserved end residues are part of each CDR3. A D gene is named only where the DNA matches it firmly. Some rows mark clone size as missing; the rest say once, few, many or name a class of expanded clone.

j_call	clone_size	v_call	d_call	cdr3_nt	cdr3_aa
TRBJ1-1	many	TRBV18	.	TGTGCCAGCTCACCGCGGTCGTTGGACACTGAAGCTTTCTTT	CASSPRSLDTEAFF
TRBJ2-4	many	TRBV15	TRBD2	TGTGCCACCAGCAGGGGGACTAGCGGTATAGCCAAAAACATTCAGTACTTC	CATSRGTSGIAKNIQYF
TRBJ2-5	many	TRBV6-1	.	TGTGCCAGCAGTGAGACCGACGGAGCCTCCCGCTGGAGGCAGTACTTC	CASSETDGASRWRQYF
TRBJ1-5	medium-sized	TRBV12-3/TRBV12-4	TRBD1	TGTGCCAGCAGCCGGACAGGCCTAAATCAGCCCCAGCATTTT	CASSRTGLNQPQHF
TRBJ2-1	few	TRBV7-9	.	TGTGCCAGCAGCTTACCAGTTCAGGGTGAGCAGTTCTTC	CASSLPVQGEQFF
TRBJ2-1	few	TRBV28	TRBD2	TGTGCCAGCAGTTACACCGGGACTAGCGGCTACAATGAGCAGTTCTTC	CASSYTGTSGYNEQFF
TRBJ2-7	many	TRBV5-1	TRBD1	TGCGCCAGCAGCTTGGGTGCGCCTTCAACAGGGGTTCGATCCTACGAGCAGTACTTC	CASSLGAPSTGVRSYEQYF
TRBJ2-7	few	TRBV29-1	.	TGCAGCGTTGTTACAGCCAATTCCTACGAGCAGTACTTC	CSVVTANSYEQYF
TRBJ2-3	many	TRBV20-1	TRBD2	TGCAGTGCAAGCCCTGGGGGGCTAGCGGGTCGGGGGAACACAGATACGCAGTATTTT	CSASPGGLAGRGNTDTQYF
TRBJ2-7	.	TRBV12-3/TRBV12-4	.	TGTGCCAGCAGTTTGGAAAATTGGGACGAGCAGTACTTC	CASSLENWDEQYF
TRBJ1-1	.	TRBV5-1	.	TGCGCCAGCAGCTCTGCGGGGGGTTACAATGAAGCTTTCTTT	CASSSAGGYNEAFF
TRBJ1-2	medium-sized	TRBV7-3	.	TGTGCCAGCAGCTTAACGCAGGGAAATGGCTACACCTTC	CASSLTQGNGYTF
TRBJ1-2	many	TRBV20-1	.	TGCAGTGCTCCACGCGGACAGTCGGACCACACCTTC	CSAPRGQSDHTF
TRBJ1-5	large	TRBV6-2/TRBV6-3	.	TGTGCCAGCAGTAACCCGGGGGGGGTAGGCAATCAGCCCCAGCATTTT	CASSNPGGVGNQPQHF
TRBJ1-3	many	TRBV4-1	.	TGCGCCAGCAGCCAAGGTTCCAGGACCCACCTTTTCCCCATATATTTT	CASSQGSRTHLFPIYF
TRBJ2-5	many	TRBV9	TRBD2	TGTGCCAGCAGCGGAACTAGCGGGCCCGGGGAGACCCAGTACTTC	CASSGTSGPGETQYF
TRBJ1-2	many	TRBV4-1	.	TGCGCCAGCAGCCAAGAAGCAGCCACTCGATATGGCTACACCTTC	CASSQEAATRYGYTF
TRBJ2-1	many	TRBV5-1	.	TGCGCCAGCAGCTCGGCCGGGGGTTACAATGAGCAGTTCTTC	CASSSAGGYNEQFF
TRBJ2-7	once	TRBV11-3	TRBD2	TGTGCCAGCAAGCGGGCTAGCGGGACCTACGAGCAGTACTTC	CASKRASGTYEQYF
TRBJ2-1	many	TRBV4-1	.	TGCGCCAGCAGCCAAGATTGGCGGTATGAGCAGTTCTTC	CASSQDWRYEQFF
TRBJ1-1	.	TRBV10-2	TRBD1	TGCGCCAGCTTAACCGGGACAGGGAAGAATGAAGCTTTCTTT	CASLTGTGKNEAFF
TRBJ2-7	.	TRBV28	TRBD1	TGTGCCAGCAGTTTAGGGCCGGGACAGGGTTCCTACGAGCAGTACTTC	CASSLGPGQGSYEQYF
TRBJ2-3	.	TRBV24-1	.	TGTGCCACCAGTTGGGGAGCTTCCACAGATACGCAGTATTTT	CATSWGASTDTQYF
TRBJ1-6	few	TRBV12-3/TRBV12-4	.	TGTGCCAGCAGTTTCGCAGGCACTTATAATTCACCCCTCCACTTT	CASSFAGTYNSPLHF
TRBJ2-7	.	TRBV7-2	.	TGTGCCAGCAGCTTAGCCCCTCGGGAGTATTACGAGCAGTACTTC	CASSLAPREYYEQYF
TRBJ2-7	medium-sized	TRBV2	.	TGTGCCAGCAGTGGGTTCGGGACCTACGAGCAGTACTTC	CASSGFGTYEQYF
TRBJ1-2	few	TRBV12-3/TRBV12-4	.	TGTGCCAGCAGTTTAAGGGGTAACTATGGCTACACCTTC	CASSLRGNYGYTF
TRBJ2-1	medium-sized	TRBV27	TRBD1	TGTGCCAGCAGTTTGCTCAGGGGGTCTTACAATGAGCAGTTCTTC	CASSLLRGSYNEQFF
TRBJ2-1	few	TRBV6-1	TRBD2	TGTGCCAGCAGCCAGTCCCGGGGAGGGGTTTACAATGAGCAGTTCTTC	CASSQSRGGVYNEQFF
TRBJ2-2	many	TRBV7-2	TRBD2	TGTGCCAGCAGCTCCGGAGGGAGGGCGGGCGGGGAGCTGTTTTTT	CASSSGGRAGGELFF
TRBJ1-6	many	TRBV20-1	.	TGCAGTGCCAAAATAGACAGCTCCTATAATTCACCCCTCCACTTT	CSAKIDSSYNSPLHF
TRBJ2-1	.	TRBV10-3	TRBD1	TGTGCCACCGGGACAGGGGGGAATGAGCAGTTCTTC	CATGTGGNEQFF
TRBJ1-2	few	TRBV6-5	.	TGTGCCAGCAGTTACAAAGGGACTGACTATGGCTACACCTTC	CASSYKGTDYGYTF
TRBJ2-2	.	TRBV2	.	TGTGCCAGCAGTGTGGGAATCGGGGAGCTGTTTTTT	CASSVGIGELFF
TRBJ2-3	.	TRBV4-3	.	TGCGCCAGCAGCCAAGATCTGCCGGAGAGCGCAGATACGCAGTATTTT	CASSQDLPESADTQYF
TRBJ1-1	many	TRBV19	TRBD1	TGTGCCAGTAGTTCCCAGAGGTTGGGCAGGGGGCGTAACACTGAAGCTTTCTTT	CASSSQRLGRGRNTEAFF